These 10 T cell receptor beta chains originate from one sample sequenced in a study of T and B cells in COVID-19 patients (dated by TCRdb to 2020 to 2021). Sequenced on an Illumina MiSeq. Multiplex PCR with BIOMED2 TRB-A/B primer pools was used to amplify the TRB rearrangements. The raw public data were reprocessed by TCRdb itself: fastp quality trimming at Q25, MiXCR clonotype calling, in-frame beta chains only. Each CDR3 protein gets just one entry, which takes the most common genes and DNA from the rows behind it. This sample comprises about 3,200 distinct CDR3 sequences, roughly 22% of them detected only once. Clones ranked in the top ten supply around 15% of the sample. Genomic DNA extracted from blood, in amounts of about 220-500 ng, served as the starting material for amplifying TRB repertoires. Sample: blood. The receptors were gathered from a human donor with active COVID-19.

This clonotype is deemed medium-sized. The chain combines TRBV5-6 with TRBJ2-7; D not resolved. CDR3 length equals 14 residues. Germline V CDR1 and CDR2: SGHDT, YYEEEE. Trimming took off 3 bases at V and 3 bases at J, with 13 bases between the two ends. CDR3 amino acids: CASSYGYAYYEQYF. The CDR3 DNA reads TGTGCCAGCAGCTATGGATACGCCTACTACGAGCAGTACTTC.

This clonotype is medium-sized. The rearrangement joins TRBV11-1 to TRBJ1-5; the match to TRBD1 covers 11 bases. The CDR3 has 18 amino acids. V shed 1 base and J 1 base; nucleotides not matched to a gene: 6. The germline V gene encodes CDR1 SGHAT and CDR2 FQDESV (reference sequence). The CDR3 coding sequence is TGTGCCAGCAGCTTAGTTAGGACAGGGGGCTTGAGCAATCAGCCCCAGCATTTT. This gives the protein CASSLVRTGGLSNQPQHF.

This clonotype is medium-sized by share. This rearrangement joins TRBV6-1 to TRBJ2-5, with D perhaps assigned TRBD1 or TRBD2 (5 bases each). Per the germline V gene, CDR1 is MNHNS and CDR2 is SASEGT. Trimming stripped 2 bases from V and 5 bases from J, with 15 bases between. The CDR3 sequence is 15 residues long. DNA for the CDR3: TGTGCCAGCAGTGAACCCTCTACATGGGGGGAGACCCAGTACTTC. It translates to CASSEPSTWGETQYF.

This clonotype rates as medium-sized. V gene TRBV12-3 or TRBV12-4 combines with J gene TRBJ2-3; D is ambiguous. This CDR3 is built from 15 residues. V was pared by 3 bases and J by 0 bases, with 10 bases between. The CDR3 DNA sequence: TGTGCCAGCAGTTTTTTCAGCCAGAGCACAGATACGCAGTATTTT. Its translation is CASSFFSQSTDTQYF.

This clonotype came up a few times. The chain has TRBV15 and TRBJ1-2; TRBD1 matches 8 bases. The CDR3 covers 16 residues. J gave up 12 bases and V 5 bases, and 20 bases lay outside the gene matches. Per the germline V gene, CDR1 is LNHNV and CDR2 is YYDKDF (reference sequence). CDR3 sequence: CATSPVARQGYFPDTF. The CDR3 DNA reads TGTGCCACCAGCCCCGTGGCGAGACAGGGGTACTTTCCGGACACCTTC.

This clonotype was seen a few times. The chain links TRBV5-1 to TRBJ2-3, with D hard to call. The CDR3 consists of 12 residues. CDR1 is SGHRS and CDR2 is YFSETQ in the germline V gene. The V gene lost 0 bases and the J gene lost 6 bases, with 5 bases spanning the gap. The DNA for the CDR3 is TGCGCCAGCAGCTTGGCGCTGGATACGCAGTATTTT. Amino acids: CASSLALDTQYF.

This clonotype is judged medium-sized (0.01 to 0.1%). CDR3 in amino acids: CASSLLWESRKFF. The DNA of the CDR3 is TGTGCCAGCAGCTTGTTATGGGAATCTCGGAAGTTCTTC. The J gene is TRBJ2-1, the V gene TRBV5-5; D is unclear. Per the germline V gene, CDR1 is SGHKS and CDR2 is YYEKEE (reference sequence). V dropped 1 base and J dropped 14 bases, with 16 bases sitting between them. The CDR3 has 13 amino acids.

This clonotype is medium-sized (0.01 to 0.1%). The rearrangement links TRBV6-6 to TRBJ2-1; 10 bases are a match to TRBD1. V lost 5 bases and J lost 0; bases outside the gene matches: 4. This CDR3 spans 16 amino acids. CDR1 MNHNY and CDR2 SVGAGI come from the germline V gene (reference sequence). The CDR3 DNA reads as TGTGCCAGCAGTACAAGGACAGGGGGCTCCTACAATGAGCAGTTCTTC. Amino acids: CASSTRTGGSYNEQFF.

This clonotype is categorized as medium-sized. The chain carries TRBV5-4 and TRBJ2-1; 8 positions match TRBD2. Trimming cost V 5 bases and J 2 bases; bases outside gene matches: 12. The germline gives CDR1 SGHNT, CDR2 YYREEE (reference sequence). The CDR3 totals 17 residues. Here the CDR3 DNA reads TGTGCCAGCAGTCCCGTGGGAGCGGGAGTTCCCTACAATGAGCAGTTCTTC. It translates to CASSPVGAGVPYNEQFF.

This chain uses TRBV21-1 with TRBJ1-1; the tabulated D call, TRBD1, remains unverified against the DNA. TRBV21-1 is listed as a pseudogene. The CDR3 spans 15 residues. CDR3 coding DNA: TGTGCCAGCAGCAACTGGGGACAGGGGGTCACTGAAGCTTTCTTT. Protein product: CASSNWGQGVTEAFF.